The 21 T cell receptor beta chains given below trace back to one sample, sequenced in a study of CD8+CD57+ T cells in acquired aplastic anemia. CD8+CD57+ cell expansion, shown by flow cytometry, had occurred in the patients selected for sequencing. TCR beta VDJ combinations and CDR3 sequences were profiled from genomic DNA. TCRdb re-called the reads through MiXCR, storing one row per CDR3 protein. This sample yields some 180,000 distinct CDR3 sequences, of which roughly three fifths are seen a single time; about two fifths belongs to the top ten. The sequencing sample was made of sorted CD4+, CD8+, or CD8+CD57+ T cells (not recorded which) from PBMCs. All receptors derive from a human donor with aplastic anemia.

The rearrangement joins TRBV7-2 to TRBJ1-4; 7 nucleotides agree with TRBD1. The CDR3 spans 13 residues. The junction had 7 bases not matched to a gene; V was cut back by 7 bases and J by 8 bases. Germline CDR1 SGHTA, CDR2 FQGNSA. The CDR3 coding sequence is TGTGCCAGCAACCGGGACAGAAAAGAAAAACTGTTTTTT. It yields the protein CASNRDRKEKLFF.

The table lists this clonotype with a few counts. J is TRBJ1-1 and V is TRBV27; tentatively, D is TRBD1 (6 bases). The V end lost 11 bases, the J end lost 5 bases, and 18 bases lay between the germline ends. Germline V gene sequence: CDR1 MNHEY, CDR2 SMNVEV (reference sequence). CDR3 size: 13 residues. In DNA, the CDR3 is TGTGCCTCCAGCTATATAGGGGGAACTGAAGCTTTCTTT. This gives the protein CASSYIGGTEAFF.

The gene calls are TRBV19 and TRBJ1-1; D is perhaps TRBD1 (5 bases). Trimming shortened V by 8 bases and J by 4 bases, and 14 bases separated the two germline ends. The CDR3 has 13 residues. CDR1 and CDR2 from the germline V gene are LNHDA and SQIVND (reference sequence). CDR3 DNA sequence: TGTGCCAGTTTATCCAGGGCTGGCACTGAAGCTTTCTTT. It yields the protein CASLSRAGTEAFF.

The rearrangement uses TRBV5-1 and TRBJ2-1; no definite D call. V was shortened by 3 bases and J by 8 bases, with 9 bases between the two germline ends. CDR1 SGHRS and CDR2 YFSETQ come from the germline V gene. The CDR3 has 12 amino acids. In DNA form, the CDR3 reads TGCGCCAGCAGCTGGGGTCGGGATGAGCAGTTCTTC. Its protein is CASSWGRDEQFF.

In its sample, this clonotype was seen once. This chain links TRBV2 with TRBJ1-2; maybe TRBD1 (5 bases). Trimming left V 6 bases short and J 13 bases short, with 21 bases between. The CDR3 has 13 amino acids. Per the germline V gene, CDR1 is SNHLY and CDR2 is FYNNEI. The CDR3 nucleotides read TGTGCCAGCAGGGAACGGACACAAAGAGTTTGCACCTTC. Its translation is CASRERTQRVCTF.

V is TRBV7-6 and J is TRBJ2-5; tentatively, D is TRBD2 (6 bases). Trimming removed 1 base from V and 9 bases from J, with 12 bases in between. Germline V lookup: CDR1 SGHVS, CDR2 FNYEAQ. CDR3 length: 13 amino acids. CDR3: CASSLGQWRAQYF. The CDR3 DNA reads as TGTGCCAGCAGCTTAGGACAGTGGAGGGCCCAGTACTTC.

This clonotype came up a few times. Since a much larger clone is just one base distant, this may be a read error. V and J are TRBV9 and TRBJ2-1, with a weak D call TRBD1 (9 bases). V lost 7 bases, J lost 10 bases, and 15 bases lay in between. The CDR3 loop spans 12 amino acids. Per the germline V gene, CDR1 is SGDLS and CDR2 is YYNGEE. The CDR3 DNA is TGTGCCAGCCCGGGGGGGACAGGGGAGCAGTTCTTC. Protein sequence: CASPGGTGEQFF.

The chain employs TRBV20-1 and TRBJ2-7; D is unresolved. Per the germline V gene, CDR1 is DFQATT and CDR2 is SNEGSKA (reference sequence). This CDR3 comprises 13 residues. The V and J ends lost 6 bases and 0 bases respectively, with 12 bases between them. CDR3 nucleotides: TGCAGTGCCGTAGGACGGGCCTCCTACGAGCAGTACTTC. Translation gives CSAVGRASYEQYF.

The chain recombines TRBV7-9 with TRBJ2-7; 14 nucleotides match TRBD2. The CDR3 length is 15 residues. Unmatched junction bases numbered 5, after V lost 4 bases and J lost 6 bases. Germline V gene sequence: CDR1 SEHNR, CDR2 FQNEAQ (reference sequence). The CDR3 DNA follows: TGTGCCAGCAGCTCGGGACTAGCGGGGGCGGTCGAGCAGTACTTC. Its translation: CASSSGLAGAVEQYF.

At least ten counts were recorded for this clonotype. V usage is TRBV5-8 and J usage is TRBJ2-1; 8 bases map to TRBD2. CDR3 size: 16 residues. Germline V gene lookup returns CDR1 SGHTS and CDR2 YDEGEE. The J segment lost 2 bases and the V segment lost 4 bases, leaving 8 bases of the junction unmatched. The CDR3 nucleotides read TGTGCCAGCAGCAGTAGCGGGGAAAGTCCCTACAATGAGCAGTTCTTC. Amino acid sequence: CASSSSGESPYNEQFF.

This chain connects TRBV20-1 to TRBJ2-2; D gene uncertain. Germline loops: CDR1 DFQATT, CDR2 SNEGSKA (reference sequence). CDR3 length: 11 residues. V shed 3 bases and J shed 8 bases, with 7 bases lying between them. The CDR3: CSASETGELFF. In nucleotides, the CDR3 is TGCAGTGCTAGCGAGACAGGGGAGCTGTTTTTT.

This clonotype came up a few times. The chain uses TRBV5-4 and TRBJ1-2, with D maybe TRBD1 (5 bases). CDR1 SGHNT and CDR2 YYREEE come from the germline V gene (reference sequence). CDR3 length: 15 amino acids. V dropped 4 bases and J dropped 2 bases, with 15 bases sitting between them. The chain's CDR3 is CASSPPQGRNYGYTF. CDR3 DNA sequence: TGTGCCAGCAGCCCCCCTCAGGGTAGGAACTATGGCTACACCTTC.

In this sample, this clonotype turned up many times. V and J are TRBV25-1 and TRBJ2-1, with D maybe TRBD1 (5 bases). This CDR3 comprises 14 residues. Per germline, CDR1 MGHDK and CDR2 SYGVNS. V was pared by 6 bases and J by 3 bases, with 12 bases between. Written as DNA, the CDR3 is TGTGCCAGCAGGGACCAGGGTGGCTACAATGAGCAGTTCTTC. As protein: CASRDQGGYNEQFF.

The chain combines TRBV19 with TRBJ2-2; unclear D gene. The germline CDR1 and CDR2 sequences are LNHDA and SQIVND (reference sequence). V dropped 7 bases and J dropped 5 bases, with 17 bases sitting between them. This CDR3 has 15 residues. The CDR3 region is CASNPHQYETGELFF. In DNA, the CDR3 is TGTGCCAGTAACCCCCATCAGTACGAGACCGGGGAGCTGTTTTTT. Together with reference TRBV19 and TRBJ2-2, the CDR3 gives the full variable domain: DGGITQSPKYLFRKEGQNVTLSCEQNLNHDAMYWYRQDPGQGLRLIYYSQIVNDFQKGDIAEGYSVSREKKESFPLTVTSAQKNPTAFYLCASNPHQYETGELFFGEGSRLTVL.

In DNA form, the CDR3 reads TGTGCCACCAGGGATGCAACTAATGAAAAACTGTTTTTT. Translated: CATRDATNEKLFF. The chain is built from TRBV24-1 and TRBJ1-4; D not certain. CDR1 is KGHDR, CDR2 SFDVKD, per germline. The CDR3 covers 13 residues. V was cut by 7 bases and J by 0 bases, with 5 bases left in between.

The rearrangement joins TRBV20-1 to TRBJ2-1; a weak D match, TRBD2 (6 bases). Germline V CDR1 and CDR2: DFQATT, SNEGSKA (reference sequence). Trimming cost V 3 bases and J 10 bases, with 10 bases left between them. The CDR3 contains 11 residues. The CDR3 sequence: CSASSGLEQFF. The DNA of the CDR3 is TGCAGTGCTAGTAGCGGTTTGGAGCAGTTCTTC.

Worth noting for this clonotype: Relative to the germline gene, one junction end is altered; a read error may explain this. This chain joins TRBV5-1 and TRBJ2-7, with D tentatively TRBD1 (7 bases). Germline V gene sequence: CDR1 SGHRS, CDR2 YFSETQ. The CDR3 contains 13 residues. The CDR3 region is CASSSGGTDREDF. CDR3 DNA: TGCGCCAGCAGCTCAGGGGGAACCGACAGGGAGGACTTC.

This clonotype has just a few counts. This sequence joins TRBV29-1 and TRBJ2-5; 7 nucleotides line up with TRBD1. The CDR3 is made up of 13 amino acids. CDR1 SQVTM and CDR2 ANQGSEA come from the germline V gene. With 6 bases clipped from V and 4 bases from J, the junction kept 8 bases outside the gene matches. CDR3 sequence reads: CSVRQGMGETQYF. Written as DNA, the CDR3 is TGCAGCGTCCGACAGGGTATGGGAGAGACCCAGTACTTC.

This clonotype was observed at least ten times. The chain has TRBV19 and TRBJ1-1; D is unresolved. V lost 3 bases to trimming and J lost 6 bases, with 11 bases between them. CDR3 length: 13 amino acids. Germline V gives CDR1 LNHDA, CDR2 SQIVND (reference sequence). The CDR3 coding sequence is TGTGCCAGTAGTATTGGCGACCGGGCTGAAGCTTTCTTT. Encoded protein: CASSIGDRAEAFF.

This rearrangement joins TRBV4-3 to TRBJ2-7; 7 bases match TRBD2. Germline-derived CDR1 and CDR2 are LGHNA and YSLEER. The CDR3 spans 15 residues. Trimming took 11 bases from V and 0 from J; bases not matched to a gene: 13. The CDR3 bases are TGCGCCTCCTCGGTGGCCGGCGGGGGCTCCTACGAGCAGTACTTC. It codes for CASSVAGGGSYEQYF.

This clonotype was observed a few times. The chain employs TRBV9 and TRBJ2-2; D remains ambiguous. The CDR3 is 13 residues long. CDR1 is SGDLS and CDR2 is YYNGEE in the germline V gene. V shed 0 bases and J shed 5 bases, with 5 bases lying between them. DNA of the CDR3: TGTGCCAGCAGCGTAGCCCAGACCGGGGAGCTGTTTTTT. This gives the protein CASSVAQTGELFF.